This T cell receptor (beta chain) came from a study of Tregs in tolerant kidney transplant recipients. Overall study findings and caveats: Few patients were studied, so findings need validation in larger groups.

CD4+CD25+CD127- Tregs, CD4+CD25- non-Tregs, CD4 and CD8 cells were sorted. Repertoires were generated with immunoSEQ multiplex PCR, while TCRdb's copy carries only in-frame clones and drops some. In the table there are about 120,000 clones, 85% to 95% of which are singletons. In regard to this clone: Its antigen remains unidentified.

V shed 8 bases, J shed 3 bases, and the junction held 3 bases outside the gene matches. Per the germline V gene, CDR1 is SGHNT and CDR2 is YENEEA. This CDR3 region has 13 residues. Sample: CD4+ T cells from blood. The chain uses TRBV11-3 and TRBJ2-5, with 10 bases matching TRBD1. This TCR was recovered from a human donor in good health. CDR3: CASSGTGEETQYF. DNA for the CDR3: TGTGCCAGCTCCGGGACAGGGGAAGAGACCCAGTACTTC.